The entry that follows covers one TCR beta chain sequence. Its antigen is currently not known. It has no much larger one-base neighbor in the sample; base qualities were not kept. Whole blood was collected in K2EDTA tubes by collaborating institutions according to the institutions' own protocols. For TCRbeta analysis, collaborators shipped samples as frozen whole blood, isolated PBMCs, or DNA extracted from either of those sample types. The germline V gene encodes CDR1 MNHEY and CDR2 SMNVEV (reference sequence). The junction shows trimming of 2 bases on V and 0 bases on J, and the gene matches do not reach 4 bases of it. Its CDR3 holds 15 amino acids, cysteine through phenylalanine. Left in the record is the CDR3 DNA by itself, 45 bases read in frame from the first base. TCRbeta CDR3 regions were amplified from genomic DNA using the immunoSEQ Assay, a bias-controlled multiplex PCR. In the paper's pipeline: Nucleated cell counts per sample were estimated from amplification of reference gene primers within the assay. Sequence reads were collapsed and filtered to measure the absolute abundance of every unique TCRbeta CDR3 rearrangement. For each sample, productive Simpson clonality was calculated as the square root of Simpson's diversity index across productive rearrangements. This immuneACCESS table, as held by TCRdb, lists in-frame sequences with V and J called but not all clones. Of the missing ones, under half trace to an unresolved V gene in checked studies; the others have no known cause. V and J calls and clone size come straight from that table; D and trimming were deduced from the DNA. The sample table records about 400,000 clones; about 89% of these occur just once. The top ten clones comprise 1.2% of the sample.

This entry comes from a study of blood T cell repertoires in COVID-19 (dated by TCRdb to the early 2020s). Background on the whole study: Collaborator samples came from the United States, Italy and Spain and covered acute and convalescent phases of COVID-19. The prospective study material was composed of cDNA or gDNA derived from T cells, B-cell-depleted T cells, or PBMCs. Subjects who had been exposed to COVID-19, were actively infected with it, or had recovered from it provided the deeply sampled blood TCRbeta repertoires that made up the dataset. Nearly every sample came with metadata listing a de-identified subject ID, COVID-19 status, age in years and sex. Where HLA class I and class II types were available, the types were taken from metadata supplied by the sample provider, not from assay-based typing. The repertoires were made available in a free public database intended to serve as a resource for research on the immune response to SARS-CoV-2. Samples came from the ongoing ImmuneRACE study (first 160 participants) plus 1,254 subjects from 6 global collaborators.

What the work shows at the level of the full study, not this receptor alone: Clinical and demographic metadata were provided uncurated, with the amount varying by source and participant.

The chain is made from TRBV27 and TRBJ2-7, with 7 middle bases fitting TRBD1. The TCR originated in a man aged 35 to 55 with acute or convalescent COVID-19. Sequenced material: peripheral blood. DNA sequence: TGTGCCAGCAGTTTAAGACAGGGAACCTCCTACGAGCAGTACTTC. The encoded protein is CASSLRQGTSYEQYF.